This T cell receptor beta chain was recovered during a study of T-cell reconstitution after alpha-beta-depleted transplantation in children. Germline V gene data show CDR1 as KGHSH and CDR2 as LQKENI. This CDR3 has 15 amino acids. Trimming left V 4 bases short and J 6 bases short, with 15 bases between. A library of TCRbeta sequences, prepared with unique molecular identifiers, was generated. One entry per CDR3 protein results from TCRdb running MiXCR on the PCR reads. The sample carries some 220,000 distinct CDR3 sequences, around 9.6% recorded once. This clonotype occurred many times. The material was PBMCs from the stem cell graft donor, obtained from the stem cell graft. This TCR came from a human donor who donated a stem cell graft to a child with acute lymphoblastic leukemia. V and J are TRBV18 and TRBJ2-2, with D maybe TRBD1 (5 bases). CDR3 DNA: TGTGCCAGCTCACGGACAAGAGGATCCGCCGGGGAGCTGTTTTTT. Its protein product is CASSRTRGSAGELFF.